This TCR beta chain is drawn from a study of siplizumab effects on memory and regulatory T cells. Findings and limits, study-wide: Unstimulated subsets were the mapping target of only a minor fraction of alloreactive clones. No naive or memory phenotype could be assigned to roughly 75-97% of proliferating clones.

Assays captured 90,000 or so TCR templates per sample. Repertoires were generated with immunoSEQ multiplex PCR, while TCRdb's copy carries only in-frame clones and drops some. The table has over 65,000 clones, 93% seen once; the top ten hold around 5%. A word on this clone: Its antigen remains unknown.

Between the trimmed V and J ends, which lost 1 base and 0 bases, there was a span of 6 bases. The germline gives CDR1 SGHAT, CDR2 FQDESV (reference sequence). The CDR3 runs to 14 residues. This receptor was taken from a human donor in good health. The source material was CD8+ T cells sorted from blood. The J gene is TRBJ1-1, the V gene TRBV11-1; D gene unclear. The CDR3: CASSLVIMNTEAFF. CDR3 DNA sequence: TGTGCCAGCAGCTTAGTAATTATGAACACTGAAGCTTTCTTT. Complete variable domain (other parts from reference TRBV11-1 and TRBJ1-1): EAEVAQSPRYKITEKSQAVAFWCDPISGHATLYWYRQILGQGPELLVQFQDESVVDDSQLPKDRFSAERLKGVDSTLKIQPAELGDSAMYLCASSLVIMNTEAFFGQGTRLTVV.